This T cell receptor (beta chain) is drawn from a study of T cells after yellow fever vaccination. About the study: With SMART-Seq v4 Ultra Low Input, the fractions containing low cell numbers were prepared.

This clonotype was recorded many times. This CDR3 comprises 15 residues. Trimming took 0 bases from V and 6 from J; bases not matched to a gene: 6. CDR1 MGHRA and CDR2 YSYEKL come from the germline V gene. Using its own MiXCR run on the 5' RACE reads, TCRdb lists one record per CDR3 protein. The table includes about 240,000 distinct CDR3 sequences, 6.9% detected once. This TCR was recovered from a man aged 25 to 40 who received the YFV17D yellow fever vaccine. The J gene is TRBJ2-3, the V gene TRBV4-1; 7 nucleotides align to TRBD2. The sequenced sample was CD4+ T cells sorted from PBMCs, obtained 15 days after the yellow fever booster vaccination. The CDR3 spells CASSQDASGGDTQYF. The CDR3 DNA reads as TGCGCCAGCAGCCAAGATGCTAGCGGTGGGGATACGCAGTATTTT.